The clone carrying this T cell receptor beta chain came up a few times. As to treatment: oral pan-JAK inhibitor, 5-10 mg twice daily. TCR sequencing used cDNA made by reverse transcription of extracted RNA. Libraries were prepared by immunoSEQ multiplex PCR; TCRdb keeps only in-frame clonotypes and omits some of them. The top ten hold 0.48% of the sample, which has about 200,000 clones, 35% to 40% seen once. The source of the sample is a study of CD8+ T cells in alopecia areata. The CDR3 contains 16 residues. Trimming cost V 3 bases and J 7 bases, with 21 bases left between them. Looked up from germline, CDR1 is MGHDK and CDR2 is SYGVNS.

This sample comprised CD4+ T cells sorted from blood, obtained at week 34, from a patient treated with tofacitinib. V and J are TRBV25-1 and TRBJ1-2; D call uncertain. The sequence came from a human donor with alopecia areata. In nucleotides, the CDR3 is TGTGCCAGCAGTGATTTCGCGGCAGCTTCACGGTCTGGCTACACCTTC. Protein sequence: CASSDFAAASRSGYTF.